In its sample, the clone carrying this T cell receptor (beta chain) ranks as large. The V gene's germline CDR1 is SGHRS and CDR2 YFSETQ. V gave up 4 bases and J gave up 8 bases; unmatched junction bases: 6. The CDR3 length is 13 residues. This specimen belongs to a study of blood T cell repertoires in COVID-19. Background on the study: Samples of COVID-19 (acute and convalescent) were obtained from the United States, Italy and Spain. In each case, the material was cDNA or gDNA derived from T cells, B-cell-depleted T cells, or PBMCs.

Some clones are missing from TCRdb's copy, which holds only in-frame ones; the method was immunoSEQ multiplex PCR. The sample consists of tens of thousands of clones, 87% of them appearing once. The genes are TRBV5-1 and TRBJ1-2, with TRBD1 matching over 9 bases. This receptor was taken from a human donor with acute or convalescent COVID-19. The donor label of this sample is uncertain. Sequencing was carried out using peripheral blood. CDR3 amino acids: CASSPTGGEGYTF. The CDR3, as DNA: TGCGCCAGCAGCCCCACAGGGGGCGAAGGCTACACCTTC. The entire variable domain, with the rest obtained from reference TRBV5-1 and TRBJ1-2, is as follows: KAGVTQTPRYLIKTRGQQVTLSCSPISGHRSVSWYQQTPGQGLQFLFEYFSETQRNKGNFPGRFSGRQFSNSRSEMNVSTLELGDSALYLCASSPTGGEGYTFGSGTRLTVV.